This TCR beta chain appears in the sequencing data of a study of naive and memory T cell subsets. Note on this clonotype: The antigen remains undetermined.

Germline assignment: CDR1 MNHEY and CDR2 SMNVEV (reference sequence). This CDR3 is 14 amino acids long. Trimming cost V 7 bases and J 7 bases; bases outside gene matches: 8. The study, taken as a whole, reports: Activation and differentiation may alter RNA-based TCR counts.

Both TRBC1 and TRBC2 were covered by a beta constant-region primer of two equimolar oligonucleotides. TCRdb re-derived calls from the UMI-ligation and nested PCR reads in MiXCR, one entry per CDR3 protein. The table records about 4,600 distinct CDR3 sequences, just over 7% of them present only once. Material for sequencing was CD4+ TEMRA cells from blood. Specified subset: effector memory re-expressing CD45RA, CD45RA+ CD27-. The chain has TRBV27 and TRBJ2-7; 12 nucleotides agree with TRBD1. The receptor was derived from a human donor in good health. CDR3 coding DNA: TGTGCCAGCAAAGGGGACAGGGGGCGCTGGGAGCAGTACTTC. Its protein product is CASKGDRGRWEQYF.